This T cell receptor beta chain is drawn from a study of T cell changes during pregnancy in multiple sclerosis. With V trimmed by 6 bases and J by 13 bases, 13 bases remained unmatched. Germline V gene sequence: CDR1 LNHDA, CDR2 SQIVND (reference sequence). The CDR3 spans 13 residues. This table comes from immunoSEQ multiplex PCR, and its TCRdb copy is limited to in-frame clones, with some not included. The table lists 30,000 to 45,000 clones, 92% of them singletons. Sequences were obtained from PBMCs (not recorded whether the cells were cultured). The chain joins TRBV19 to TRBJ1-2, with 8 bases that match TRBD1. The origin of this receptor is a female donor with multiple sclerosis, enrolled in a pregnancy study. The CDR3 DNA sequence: TGTGCCAGTAGCCCTCCGGACAGGGAAGGGGGCACCTTC. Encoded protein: CASSPPDREGGTF.